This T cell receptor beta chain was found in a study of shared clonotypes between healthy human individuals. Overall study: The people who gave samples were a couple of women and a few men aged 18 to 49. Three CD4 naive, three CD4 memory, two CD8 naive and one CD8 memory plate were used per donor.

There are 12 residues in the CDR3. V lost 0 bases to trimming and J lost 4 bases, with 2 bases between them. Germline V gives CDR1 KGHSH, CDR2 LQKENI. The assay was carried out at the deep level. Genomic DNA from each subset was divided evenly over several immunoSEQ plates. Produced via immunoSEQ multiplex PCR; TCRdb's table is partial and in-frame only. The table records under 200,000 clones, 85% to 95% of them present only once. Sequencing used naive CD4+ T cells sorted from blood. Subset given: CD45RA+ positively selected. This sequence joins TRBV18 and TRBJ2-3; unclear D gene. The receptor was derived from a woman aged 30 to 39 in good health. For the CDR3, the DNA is TGTGCCAGCTCACCACCCGCAGATACGCAGTATTTT. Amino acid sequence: CASSPPADTQYF.